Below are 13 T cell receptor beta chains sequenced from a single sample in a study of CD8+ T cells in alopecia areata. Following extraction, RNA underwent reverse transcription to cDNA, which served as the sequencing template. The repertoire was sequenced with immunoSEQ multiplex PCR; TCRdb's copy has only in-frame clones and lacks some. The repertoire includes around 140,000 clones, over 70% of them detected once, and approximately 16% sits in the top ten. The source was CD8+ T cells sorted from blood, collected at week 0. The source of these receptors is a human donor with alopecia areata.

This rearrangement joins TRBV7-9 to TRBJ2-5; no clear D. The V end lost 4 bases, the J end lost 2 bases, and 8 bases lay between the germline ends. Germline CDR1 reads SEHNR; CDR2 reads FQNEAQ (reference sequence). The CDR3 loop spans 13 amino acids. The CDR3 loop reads CASSSELQETQYF. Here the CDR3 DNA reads TGTGCCAGCAGCTCTGAGTTACAAGAGACCCAGTACTTC.

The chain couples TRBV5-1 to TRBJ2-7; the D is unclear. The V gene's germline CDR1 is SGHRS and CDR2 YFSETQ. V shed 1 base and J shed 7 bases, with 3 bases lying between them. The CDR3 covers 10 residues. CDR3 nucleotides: TGCGCCAGCAGCTTGACTGAGCAGTACTTC. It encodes CASSLTEQYF.

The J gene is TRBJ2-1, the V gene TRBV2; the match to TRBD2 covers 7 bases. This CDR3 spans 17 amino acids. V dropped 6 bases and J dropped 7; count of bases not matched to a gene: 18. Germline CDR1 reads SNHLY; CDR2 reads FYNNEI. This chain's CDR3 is CASSALAGRGVDNEQFF. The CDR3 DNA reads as TGTGCCAGCAGCGCCCTCGCTGGTCGGGGGGTAGATAATGAGCAGTTCTTC.

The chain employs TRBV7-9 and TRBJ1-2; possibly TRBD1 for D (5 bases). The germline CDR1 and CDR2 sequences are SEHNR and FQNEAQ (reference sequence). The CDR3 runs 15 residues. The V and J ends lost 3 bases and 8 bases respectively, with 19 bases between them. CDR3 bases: TGTGCCAGCAGCTTGAGTGACAGCGCCCTCTTCGGCTACACCTTC. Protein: CASSLSDSALFGYTF. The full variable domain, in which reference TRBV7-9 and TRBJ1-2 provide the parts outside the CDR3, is DTGVSQNPRHKITKRGQNVTFRCDPISEHNRLYWYRQTLGQGPEFLTYFQNEAQLEKSRLLSDRFSAERPKGSFSTLEIQRTEQGDSAMYLCASSLSDSALFGYTFGSGTRLTVV.

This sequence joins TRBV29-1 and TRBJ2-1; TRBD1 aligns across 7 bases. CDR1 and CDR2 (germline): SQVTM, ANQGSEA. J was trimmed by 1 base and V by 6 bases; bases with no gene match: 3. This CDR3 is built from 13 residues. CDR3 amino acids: CSVPQGSYNEQFF. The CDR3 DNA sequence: TGCAGCGTGCCACAGGGGTCCTACAATGAGCAGTTCTTC.

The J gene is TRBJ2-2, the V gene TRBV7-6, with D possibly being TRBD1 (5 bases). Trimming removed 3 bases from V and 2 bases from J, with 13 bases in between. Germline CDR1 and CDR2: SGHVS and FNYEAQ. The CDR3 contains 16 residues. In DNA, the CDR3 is TGTGCCAGCAGCTTCACAACAGGTGGCAACACCGGGGAGCTGTTTTTT. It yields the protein CASSFTTGGNTGELFF. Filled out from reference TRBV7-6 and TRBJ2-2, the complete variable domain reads GAGVSQSPRYKVTKRGQDVALRCDPISGHVSLYWYRQALGQGPEFLTYFNYEAQQDKSGLPNDRFSAERPEGSISTLTIQRTEQRDSAMYRCASSFTTGGNTGELFFGEGSRLTVL.

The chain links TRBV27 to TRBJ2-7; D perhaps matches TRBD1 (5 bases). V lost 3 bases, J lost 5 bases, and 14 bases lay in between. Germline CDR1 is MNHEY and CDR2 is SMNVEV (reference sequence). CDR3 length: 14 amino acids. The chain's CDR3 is CASSFSGFGNEQYF. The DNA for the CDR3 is TGTGCCAGCAGTTTTTCAGGGTTTGGAAACGAGCAGTACTTC.

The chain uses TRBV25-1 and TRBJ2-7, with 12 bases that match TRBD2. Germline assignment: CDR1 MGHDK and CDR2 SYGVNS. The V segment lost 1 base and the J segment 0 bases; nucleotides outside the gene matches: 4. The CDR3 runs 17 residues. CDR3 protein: CASSEWRTSGDSYEQYF. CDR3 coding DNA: TGTGCCAGCAGTGAATGGCGGACTAGCGGGGACTCCTACGAGCAGTACTTC.

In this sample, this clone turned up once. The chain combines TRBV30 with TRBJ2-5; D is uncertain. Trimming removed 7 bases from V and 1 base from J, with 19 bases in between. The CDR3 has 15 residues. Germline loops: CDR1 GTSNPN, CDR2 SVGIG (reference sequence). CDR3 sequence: CAFSPLDFAQETQYF. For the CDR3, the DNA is TGTGCCTTCTCCCCCCTCGACTTCGCCCAAGAGACCCAGTACTTC.

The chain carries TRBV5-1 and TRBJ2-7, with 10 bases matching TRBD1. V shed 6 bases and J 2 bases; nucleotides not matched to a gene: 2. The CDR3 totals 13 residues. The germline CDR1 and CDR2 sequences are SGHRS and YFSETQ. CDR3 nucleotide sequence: TGCGCCAGCACCGGGACAGGGGCCTACGAGCAGTACTTC. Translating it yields CASTGTGAYEQYF.

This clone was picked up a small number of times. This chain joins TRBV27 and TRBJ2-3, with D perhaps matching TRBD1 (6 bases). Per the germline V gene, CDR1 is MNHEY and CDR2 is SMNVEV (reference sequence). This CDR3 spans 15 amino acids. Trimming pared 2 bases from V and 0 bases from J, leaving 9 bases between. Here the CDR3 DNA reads TGTGCCAGCAGTTTAATAACAGGGAGCACAGATACGCAGTATTTT. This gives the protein CASSLITGSTDTQYF.

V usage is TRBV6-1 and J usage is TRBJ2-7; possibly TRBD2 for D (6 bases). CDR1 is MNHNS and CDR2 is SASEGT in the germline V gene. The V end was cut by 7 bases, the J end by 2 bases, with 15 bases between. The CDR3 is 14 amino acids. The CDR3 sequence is CASMGEDTTYEQYF. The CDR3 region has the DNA TGTGCCAGCATGGGGGAGGACACCACCTACGAGCAGTACTTC.

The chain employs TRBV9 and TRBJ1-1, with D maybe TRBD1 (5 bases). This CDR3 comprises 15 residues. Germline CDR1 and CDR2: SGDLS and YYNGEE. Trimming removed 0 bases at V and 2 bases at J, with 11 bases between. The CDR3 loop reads CASSVAWQGNTEAFF. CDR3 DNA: TGTGCCAGCAGCGTAGCTTGGCAGGGTAACACTGAAGCTTTCTTT.